This T cell receptor (beta chain) came from a study of human T cells and chemical hapten exposure (dated by TCRdb to 2020 to 2023). With regard to the full study: For sensitization, 2% DPC in acetone was applied to a roughly 2 cm by roughly 2 cm area of upper inner arm skin. Patients additionally received weekly therapeutic DPC doses to the scalp throughout the roughly 25-week study period. Patch testing was done on the upper back using Finn chambers containing 0.01% DPC, and results were scored after 6 days according to International Contact Dermatitis Research Group standards. Alopecia areata with under or over 50% scalp involvement, alopecia totalis and alopecia universalis were represented in the patient cohort, which was mostly female. Libraries were pooled for sequencing, and variation in per-sample TCR yields was attributed mainly to small differences in library volumes within the pool. The study tracked peripheral blood TCR repertoire changes in vivo during primary and secondary sensitization to the hapten diphenylcyclopropenone (DPC) in alopecia patients. Patient blood was sampled pre-sensitization (week 0) and at 2, 6 and about 24 weeks after DPC sensitization. Blood for TCR sequencing was provided by twenty-nine alopecia patients at one to four time points (pre-sensitization, 2, 6 and 24 weeks).

In light of the paper, this sample's time point label describes: patch test 3, about 24 weeks after DPC sensitization. The meaning of the sample's treatment or condition label: therapeutic diphenylcyclopropenone sensitization with weekly scalp DPC. At every patch-test visit, the blood draw took place before the patch test was put on. Patients were considered eligible if aged 18 to 70, diagnosed with alopecia and deemed suitable for DPC therapy, and patients were excluded if pregnant. Total RNA was extracted from unfractionated whole blood that had been collected in Tempus Blood RNA tubes. A word on this clonotype: Its antigen target is currently unknown. It has no much larger one-base neighbor in the sample; base qualities were not kept.

The library was built by means of RACE. The sequencer was a NextSeq 500. During library preparation, unique molecular identifiers were attached to individual cDNA molecules so that TCRs could be counted quantitatively and reproducibly. Both TCR alpha and TCR beta chains were sequenced from each blood RNA sample. The original pipeline was this. The median number of TCRs per sample was 90,000 to 100,000, ranging from about 20,000 to 750,000. V, J and CDR3 annotation of the TCR reads was performed with the Decombinator software suite. For PS versus PT1 abundance plots, all samples were subsampled to the same number of TCRs (28,000). Expanded TCRs were defined as absent before sensitization and observed at least eight times at the 2-week time point. The public reads were reanalyzed by TCRdb: fastp trimming at Q25, MiXCR alignment, in-frame beta chains only. Rows merge per CDR3 protein into single entries with the most common DNA and genes. The V and J calls here are based on TCRdb, not the publication. The sample includes 85,000 to 100,000 distinct CDR3 sequences, with 25% to 35% observed a single time. The top ten constitute 10% of the sample.

Counted from cysteine to phenylalanine, this CDR3 has 11 amino acids. Of all the DNA, just the CDR3 is kept, 33 bases in frame from base 1. As encoded in the germline V gene, CDR1 is MDHEN while CDR2 is SYDVKM. A distance of 5 bases separates the germline ends of V and J, which lose 8 bases and 1 base respectively. Overall study outcomes, separate from this receptor: Because all patients had alopecia, a presumed autoimmune disease, the immune response of the patients might differ from that of healthy individuals. DPC sensitization did not change how many TCRs were above 1 in 1000 frequency, and no evidence was found of alterations in global repertoire structure. After repeated subsampling, the strength of the expansion versus patch-test correlation and the threshold at which it became significant changed. Compared with pre-sensitization or healthy control sets, expanded TCRs formed significantly more large CDR3 similarity clusters, which is consistent with antigen-driven responses. The number of PT1 expanded TCRs positively correlated with patch test score, significant at thresholds 8, 16 and 32 but not 4.

This receptor was identified in a man in his forties with alopecia areata. Some clones in this sample may be carry-over from other donors' samples. Sequenced material: whole blood, taken in connection with sensitization to the hapten diphenylcyclopropenone (DPC). Recombination joined TRBV28 with TRBJ1-1; the D gene cannot be named for sure. Here the CDR3 is given as CASLGNTEAFF. The DNA is TGTGCCAGCCTAGGGAACACTGAAGCTTTCTTT.